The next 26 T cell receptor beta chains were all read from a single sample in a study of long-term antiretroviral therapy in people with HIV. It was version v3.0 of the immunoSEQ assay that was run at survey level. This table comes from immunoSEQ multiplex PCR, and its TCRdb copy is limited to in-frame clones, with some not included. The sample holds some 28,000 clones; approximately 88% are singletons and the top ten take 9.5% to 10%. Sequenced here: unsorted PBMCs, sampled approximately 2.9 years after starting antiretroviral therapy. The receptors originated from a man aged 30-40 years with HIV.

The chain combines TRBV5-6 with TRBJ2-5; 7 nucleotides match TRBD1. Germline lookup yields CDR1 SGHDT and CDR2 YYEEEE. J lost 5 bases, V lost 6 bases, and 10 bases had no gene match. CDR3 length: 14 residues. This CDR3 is CASTMEPTGETQYF. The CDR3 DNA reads TGTGCCAGCACCATGGAACCGACAGGGGAGACCCAGTACTTC. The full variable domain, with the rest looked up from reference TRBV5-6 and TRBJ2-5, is DAGVTQSPTHLIKTRGQQVTLRCSPKSGHDTVSWYQQALGQGPQFIFQYYEEEERQRGNFPDRFSGHQFPNYSSELNVNALLLGDSALYLCASTMEPTGETQYFGPGTRLLVL.

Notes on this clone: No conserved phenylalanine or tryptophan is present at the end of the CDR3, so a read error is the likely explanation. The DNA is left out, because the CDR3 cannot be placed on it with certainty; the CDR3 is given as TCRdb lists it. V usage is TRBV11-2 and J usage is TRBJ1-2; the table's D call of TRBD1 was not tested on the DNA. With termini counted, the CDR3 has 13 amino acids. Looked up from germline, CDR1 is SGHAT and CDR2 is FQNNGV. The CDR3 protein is CASSRQRDSTPRI.

DNA of the CDR3: TGTGCCAGTAGTCTCCGGGACAGGGGCGACTACGAGCAGTACTTC. It encodes CASSLRDRGDYEQYF. The rearrangement joins TRBV19 to TRBJ2-7, with 10 bases identical to TRBD1. Germline loops: CDR1 LNHDA, CDR2 SQIVND (reference sequence). J gave up 3 bases and V 5 bases, and 7 bases lay outside the gene matches. The length of the CDR3 is 15 residues.

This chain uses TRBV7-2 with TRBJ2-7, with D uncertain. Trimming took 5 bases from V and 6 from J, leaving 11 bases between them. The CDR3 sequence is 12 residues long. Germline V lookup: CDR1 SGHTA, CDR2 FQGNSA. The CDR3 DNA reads TGTGCCAGCAGCCCACCTGCCCCCGAGCAGTACTTC. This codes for CASSPPAPEQYF.

CDR3 protein: CASSFKGTAYNEQFF. The CDR3 DNA is TGTGCCAGCAGCTTCAAGGGGACAGCCTACAATGAGCAGTTCTTC. The V and J genes are TRBV7-2 and TRBJ2-1; 7 nucleotides align to TRBD1. V lost 3 bases and J lost 2; bases outside the gene matches: 4. The CDR3 consists of 15 residues. Per the germline V gene, CDR1 is SGHTA and CDR2 is FQGNSA.

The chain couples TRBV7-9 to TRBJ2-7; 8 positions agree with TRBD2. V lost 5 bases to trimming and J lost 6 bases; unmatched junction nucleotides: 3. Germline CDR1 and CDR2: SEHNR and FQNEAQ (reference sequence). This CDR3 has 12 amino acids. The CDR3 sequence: CASSPGGFEQYF. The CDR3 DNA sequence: TGTGCCAGCAGCCCGGGGGGGTTCGAGCAGTACTTC.

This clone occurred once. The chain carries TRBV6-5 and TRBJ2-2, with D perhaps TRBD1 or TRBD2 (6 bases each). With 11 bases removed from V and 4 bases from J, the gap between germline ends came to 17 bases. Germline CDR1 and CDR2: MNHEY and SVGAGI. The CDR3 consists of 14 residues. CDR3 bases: TGTGCCTGCCGGAGGGGGGACCCCACCGGGGAGCTGTTTTTT. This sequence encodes CACRRGDPTGELFF.

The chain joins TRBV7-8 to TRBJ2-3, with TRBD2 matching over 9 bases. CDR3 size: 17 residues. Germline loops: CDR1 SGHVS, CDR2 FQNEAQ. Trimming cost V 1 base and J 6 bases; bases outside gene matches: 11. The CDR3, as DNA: TGTGCCAGCAGCTTAGGAGTAGGCGGGGGGGCCCCGGATACGCAGTATTTT. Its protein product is CASSLGVGGGAPDTQYF.

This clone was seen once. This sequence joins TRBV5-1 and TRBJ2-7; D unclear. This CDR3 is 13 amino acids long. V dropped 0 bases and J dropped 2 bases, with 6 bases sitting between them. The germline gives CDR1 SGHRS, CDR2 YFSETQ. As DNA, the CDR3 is TGCGCCAGCAGCTTGGGTGAGGCCTACGAGCAGTACTTC. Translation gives CASSLGEAYEQYF.

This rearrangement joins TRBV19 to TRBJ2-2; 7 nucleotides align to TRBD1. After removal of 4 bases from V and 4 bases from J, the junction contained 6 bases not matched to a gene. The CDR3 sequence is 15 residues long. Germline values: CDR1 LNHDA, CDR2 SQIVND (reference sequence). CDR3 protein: CASSTRDSLTGELFF. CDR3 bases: TGTGCCAGTAGTACCCGGGACAGTCTCACCGGGGAGCTGTTTTTT.

The CDR3 protein is CAISESDPRLMNTEAFF. The CDR3, as DNA: TGTGCCATCAGTGAGTCGGACCCCAGGCTAATGAACACTGAAGCTTTCTTT. The J gene is TRBJ1-1, the V gene TRBV10-3; D not certain. V was clipped by 0 bases and J by 0 bases, with 14 bases between them. Germline V gene data show CDR1 as ENHRY and CDR2 as SYGVKD. The CDR3 consists of 17 residues.

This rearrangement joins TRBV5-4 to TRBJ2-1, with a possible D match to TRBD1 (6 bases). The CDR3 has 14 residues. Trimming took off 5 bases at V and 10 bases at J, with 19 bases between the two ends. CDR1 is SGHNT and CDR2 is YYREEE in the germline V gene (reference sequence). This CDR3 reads CASRNGTSPLEQFF. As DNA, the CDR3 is TGTGCCAGCAGAAATGGGACATCCCCTCTGGAGCAGTTCTTC.

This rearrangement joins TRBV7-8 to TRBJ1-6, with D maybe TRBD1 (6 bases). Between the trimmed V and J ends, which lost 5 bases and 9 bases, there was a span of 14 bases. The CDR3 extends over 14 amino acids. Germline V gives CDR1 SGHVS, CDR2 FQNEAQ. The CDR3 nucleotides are TGTGCCAGCAGCCCTAAGGGGGGTGGTTCACCCCTCCACTTT. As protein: CASSPKGGGSPLHF.

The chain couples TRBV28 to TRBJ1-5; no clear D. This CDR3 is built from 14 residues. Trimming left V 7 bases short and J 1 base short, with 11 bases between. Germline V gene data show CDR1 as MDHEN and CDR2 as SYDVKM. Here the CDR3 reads CASMMGFSNQPQHF. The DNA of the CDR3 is TGTGCCAGCATGATGGGGTTCAGCAATCAGCCCCAGCATTTT.

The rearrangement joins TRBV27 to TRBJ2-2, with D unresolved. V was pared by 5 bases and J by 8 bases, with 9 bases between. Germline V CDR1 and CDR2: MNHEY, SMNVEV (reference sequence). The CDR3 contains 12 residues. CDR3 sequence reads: CASSPWLGELFF. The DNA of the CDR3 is TGTGCCAGCAGTCCATGGCTGGGGGAGCTGTTTTTT.

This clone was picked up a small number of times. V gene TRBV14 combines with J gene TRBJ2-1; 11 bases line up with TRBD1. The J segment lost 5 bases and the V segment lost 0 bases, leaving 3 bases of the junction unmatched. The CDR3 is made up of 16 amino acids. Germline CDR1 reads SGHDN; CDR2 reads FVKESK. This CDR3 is CASSQEPGQGDNEQFF. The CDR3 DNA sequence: TGTGCCAGCAGCCAAGAACCGGGACAGGGGGACAATGAGCAGTTCTTC. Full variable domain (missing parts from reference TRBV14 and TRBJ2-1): EAGVTQFPSHSVIEKGQTVTLRCDPISGHDNLYWYRRVMGKEIKFLLHFVKESKQDESGMPNNRFLAERTGGTYSTLKVQPAELEDSGVYFCASSQEPGQGDNEQFFGPGTRLTVL.

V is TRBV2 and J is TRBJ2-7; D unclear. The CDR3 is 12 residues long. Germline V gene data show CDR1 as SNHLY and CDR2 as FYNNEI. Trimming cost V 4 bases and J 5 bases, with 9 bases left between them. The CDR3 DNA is TGTGCCAGCAGTGGTCAGAGGAACGAGCAGTACTTC. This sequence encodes CASSGQRNEQYF.

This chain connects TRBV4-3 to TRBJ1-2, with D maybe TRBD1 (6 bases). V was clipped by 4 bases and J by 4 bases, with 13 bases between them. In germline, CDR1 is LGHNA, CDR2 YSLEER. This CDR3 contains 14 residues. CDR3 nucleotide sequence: TGCGCCAGCAGCCCCCTAGGGGGAACCTATGGCTACACCTTC. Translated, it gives CASSPLGGTYGYTF.

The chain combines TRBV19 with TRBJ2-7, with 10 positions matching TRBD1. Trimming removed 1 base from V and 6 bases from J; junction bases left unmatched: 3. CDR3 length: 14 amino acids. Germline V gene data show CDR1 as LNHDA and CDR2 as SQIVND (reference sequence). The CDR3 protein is CASSIVGTGAEQYF. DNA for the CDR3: TGTGCCAGTAGTATAGTGGGGACAGGGGCCGAGCAGTACTTC.

CDR3 loop: CASSLGAQVLGGTEAFF. CDR3 DNA sequence: TGTGCCAGCAGCTTAGGGGCACAGGTCCTGGGTGGCACTGAAGCTTTCTTT. This chain links TRBV7-6 with TRBJ1-1; the D gene is possibly TRBD1 (5 bases). From germline, CDR1 is SGHVS and CDR2 FNYEAQ. This CDR3 region has 17 residues. The germline V and J ends were trimmed by 1 base and 4 bases, with 19 bases remaining between them. Based on the CDR3 plus reference TRBV7-6 and TRBJ1-1, the full variable domain is GAGVSQSPRYKVTKRGQDVALRCDPISGHVSLYWYRQALGQGPEFLTYFNYEAQQDKSGLPNDRFSAERPEGSISTLTIQRTEQRDSAMYRCASSLGAQVLGGTEAFFGQGTRLTVV.

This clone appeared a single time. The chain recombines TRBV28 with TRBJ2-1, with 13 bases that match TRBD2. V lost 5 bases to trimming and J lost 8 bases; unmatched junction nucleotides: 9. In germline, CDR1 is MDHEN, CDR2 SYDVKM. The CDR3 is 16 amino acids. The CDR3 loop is CASSPTGLAGDHEQFF. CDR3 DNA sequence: TGTGCCAGCAGTCCCACCGGACTAGCGGGAGATCATGAGCAGTTCTTC.

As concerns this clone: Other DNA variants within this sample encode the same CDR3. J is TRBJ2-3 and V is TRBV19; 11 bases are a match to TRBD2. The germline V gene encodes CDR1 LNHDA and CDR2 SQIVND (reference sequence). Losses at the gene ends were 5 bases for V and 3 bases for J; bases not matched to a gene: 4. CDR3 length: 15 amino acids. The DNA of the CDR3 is TGTGCCAGTAGTTTCAGGACTAGCGGGACAGATACGCAGTATTTT. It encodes CASSFRTSGTDTQYF.

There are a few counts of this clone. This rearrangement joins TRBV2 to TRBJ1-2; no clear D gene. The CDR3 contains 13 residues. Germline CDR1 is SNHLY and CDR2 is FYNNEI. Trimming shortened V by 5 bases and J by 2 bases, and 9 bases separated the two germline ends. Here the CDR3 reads CASSPYPNYGYTF. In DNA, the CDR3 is TGTGCCAGCAGTCCGTACCCAAACTATGGCTACACCTTC.

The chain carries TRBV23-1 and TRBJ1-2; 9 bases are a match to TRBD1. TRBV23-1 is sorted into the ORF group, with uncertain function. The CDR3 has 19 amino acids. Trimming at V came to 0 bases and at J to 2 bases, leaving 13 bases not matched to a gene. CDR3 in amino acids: CASSQSEQGAPLRNYGYTF. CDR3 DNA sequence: TGCGCCAGCAGTCAATCAGAACAGGGGGCGCCCCTAAGGAACTATGGCTACACCTTC.

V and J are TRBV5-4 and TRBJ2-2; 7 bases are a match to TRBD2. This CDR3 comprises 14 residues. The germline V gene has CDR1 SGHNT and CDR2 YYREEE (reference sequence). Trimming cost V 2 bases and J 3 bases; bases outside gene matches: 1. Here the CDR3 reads CASSFGGDTGELFF. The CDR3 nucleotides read TGTGCCAGCAGCTTTGGGGGGGACACCGGGGAGCTGTTTTTT.

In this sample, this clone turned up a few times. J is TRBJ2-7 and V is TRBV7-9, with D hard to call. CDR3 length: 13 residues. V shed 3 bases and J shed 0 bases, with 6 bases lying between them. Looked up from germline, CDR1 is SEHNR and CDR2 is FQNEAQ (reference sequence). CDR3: CASSFSSSYEQYF. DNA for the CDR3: TGTGCCAGCAGCTTTTCTTCCTCCTACGAGCAGTACTTC. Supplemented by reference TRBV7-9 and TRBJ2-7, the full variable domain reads DTGVSQNPRHKITKRGQNVTFRCDPISEHNRLYWYRQTLGQGPEFLTYFQNEAQLEKSRLLSDRFSAERPKGSFSTLEIQRTEQGDSAMYLCASSFSSSYEQYFGPGTRLTVT.